The T cell receptor (delta chain) under discussion was sequenced for a study of γδ T cells in repeated Plasmodium falciparum infection. On the study more broadly: Age- and gender-matched Australian children served as comparison for malaria-exposed Malian children. Over roughly 640 days, donors received four mosquito-bite P. falciparum NF54 infections.

TCRdb reprocessed the multiplex PCR reads through CATT. The table lists around 46,000 delta-chain clones, approximately 1.5% of them singletons, with about 8.3% in the top ten. Many counts were recorded for this clone. This TCR came from a pool of human donors (malaria-infected and uninfected, not separated). The sample was gamma-delta T cells from blood.

For the CDR3, the DNA is TGTGCTCTTGGGGAACTATTGCCCCCTGTGGACTGGGGGATAGCCGATAAACTCATCTTT. It specifies CALGELLPPVDWGIADKLIF. The chain combines TRDV1 with TRDJ1; the match to TRDD3 covers 11 bases. Germline V gene lookup returns CDR1 TSWWSYY and CDR2 QGS. Germline trimming cut 0 bases from V and 3 bases from J; bases unmatched to any gene: 15. The CDR3 consists of 20 residues.